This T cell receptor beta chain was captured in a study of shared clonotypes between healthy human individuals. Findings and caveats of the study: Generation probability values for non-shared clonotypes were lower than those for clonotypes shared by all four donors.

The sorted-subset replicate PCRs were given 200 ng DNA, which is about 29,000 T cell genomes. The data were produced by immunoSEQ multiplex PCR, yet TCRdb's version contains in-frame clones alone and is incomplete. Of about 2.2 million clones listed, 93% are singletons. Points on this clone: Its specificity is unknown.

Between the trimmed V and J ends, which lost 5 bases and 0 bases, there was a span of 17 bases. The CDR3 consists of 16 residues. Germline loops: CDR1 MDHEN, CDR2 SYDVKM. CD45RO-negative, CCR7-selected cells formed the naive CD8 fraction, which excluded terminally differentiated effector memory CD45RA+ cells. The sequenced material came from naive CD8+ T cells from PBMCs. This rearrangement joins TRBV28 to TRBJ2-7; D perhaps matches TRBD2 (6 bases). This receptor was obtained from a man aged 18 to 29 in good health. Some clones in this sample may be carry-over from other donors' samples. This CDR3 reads CASSPIITSSSYEQYF. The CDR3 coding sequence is TGTGCCAGCAGTCCTATTATCACTAGCAGCTCCTACGAGCAGTACTTC.